This T cell receptor (beta chain) originates from a study of blood T cell repertoires in COVID-19. Study as a whole: The United States, Italy and Spain supplied acute and convalescent COVID-19 samples. Sources were T cells, B-cell-depleted T cells, or PBMCs; the material itself was cDNA or gDNA.

Sequencing was performed with immunoSEQ multiplex PCR; in TCRdb, only in-frame clones are kept and a portion is missing. The sample records 200,000 to 300,000 clones, approximately 86% being singletons. Germline V gene sequence: CDR1 LNHDA, CDR2 SQIVND (reference sequence). CDR3 length: 17 amino acids. J gave up 7 bases and V 4 bases, and 12 bases lay outside the gene matches. This rearrangement joins TRBV19 to TRBJ1-6, with 8 nucleotides matching TRBD1. The source material was peripheral blood. The clonotype comes from a human donor in a cohort sampled during active COVID-19. The CDR3 spells CASSTGRQGMGNSPLHF. The CDR3 DNA follows: TGTGCCAGTAGTACCGGCCGACAGGGGATGGGGAATTCACCCCTCCACTTT.